The clone carrying this T cell receptor beta chain came up a few times. The target antigen is unknown. The data were obtained in a study of CD4 T cells in relation to SARS-CoV-2 and coronaviruses. Assay: immunoSEQ multiplex PCR; the TCRdb copy retains only in-frame clones and omits some. The sample comprises about 22,000 clones, less than 75% of which are singletons, and around 20% rests with the top ten. The unexposed donors gave CD4+ T cells in about 2011-2019, prior to COVID-19. Isolation of CD4+ T cells took place after around 11 days in culture. CDR1 SGHTA and CDR2 FQGNSA come from the germline V gene. Trimming shortened V by 1 base and J by 4 bases, and 5 bases separated the two germline ends. The CDR3 consists of 12 residues.

The V and J genes are TRBV7-2 and TRBJ2-7; no clear D gene. The clonotype was recovered from a human donor in good health. Sequences were obtained from CD4+ T cells from PBMCs, cultured in vitro. The CDR3 DNA follows: TGTGCCAGCAGCTTAGAGAGGTACGAGCAGTACTTC. Its protein is CASSLERYEQYF.